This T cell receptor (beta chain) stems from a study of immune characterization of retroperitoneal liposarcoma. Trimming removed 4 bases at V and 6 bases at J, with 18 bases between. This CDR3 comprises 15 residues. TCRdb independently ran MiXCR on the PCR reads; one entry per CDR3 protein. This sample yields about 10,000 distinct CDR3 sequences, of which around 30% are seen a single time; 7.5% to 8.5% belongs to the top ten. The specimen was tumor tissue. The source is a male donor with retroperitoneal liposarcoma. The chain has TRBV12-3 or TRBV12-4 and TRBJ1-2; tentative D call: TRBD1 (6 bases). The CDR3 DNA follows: TGTGCCAGCAGTTCTCCTGGCCAGGGGTGGGATGGCTACACCTTC. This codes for CASSSPGQGWDGYTF.